The clone carrying this TCR beta chain was counted only a few times. No antigen is known for it. TCRdb analysed the RT-PCR reads with MiXCR anew, one entry per CDR3 protein. Of hundreds of thousands of distinct CDR3 sequences listed, 15% to 19% are singletons. Germline CDR1 MDHEN, CDR2 SYDVKM. The junction had 13 bases not matched to a gene; V was cut back by 5 bases and J by 10 bases. The CDR3 spans 16 residues. This specimen belongs to a study of response to subunit inactivated influenza vaccine. Whole-study results and caveats: Authors suggested seasonal influenza vaccinations each recruit few new T cells.

The TCR was taken from a middle-aged man who received an inactivated influenza vaccine. This chain connects TRBV28 to TRBJ2-1; 11 bases fit TRBD2. The sequenced sample was PBMCs from blood, obtained about 12 days after vaccination. Written as DNA, the CDR3 is TGTGCCAGCAGTACAGTGCCGGGACTAGCGGTTACGGAGCAGTTCTTC. Its protein is CASSTVPGLAVTEQFF.